This TCR beta chain was recovered during a study of human T cells and chemical hapten exposure. TCRdb called the RACE reads again in MiXCR, with one record for every CDR3 protein. This sample has approximately 370,000 distinct CDR3 sequences, with around 5% found just once. This CDR3 is built from 14 residues. V trimming: 6 bases; J trimming: 8 bases; junction bases outside the gene matches: 11. CDR1 and CDR2 from the germline V gene are ENHRY and SYGVKD. Broader study findings: With alopecia, donors may have immune responses unlike healthy people's.

A few counts support this clonotype. As yet, its antigen is unknown. As to time point: pre-sensitization, week 0. Indicated treatment: therapeutic diphenylcyclopropenone sensitization with weekly scalp DPC. V gene TRBV10-3 combines with J gene TRBJ1-2, with 8 positions matching TRBD1. The clonotype was recovered from a woman aged 18-35 years with alopecia areata. Some clones in this sample may be carry-over from other donors' samples. The sequencing used whole blood, collected in connection with sensitization to the hapten diphenylcyclopropenone (DPC). The chain's CDR3 is CAISPNLGQGGYTF. In DNA form, the CDR3 reads TGTGCCATCAGCCCCAATCTAGGACAGGGCGGCTACACCTTC.